This T cell receptor beta chain stems from a study of cytomegalovirus exposure and HLA in healthy donors. Notes on this clone: Its antigen remains unknown.

Findings and limits, study-wide: Relative to the approximately 630-donor mean, N-insertions were reportedly fewer in an Asian-associated ancestry cluster in a later analysis. Earlier analysis found most TCR beta V segments productive about 87% or about 30% of the time. Later on, an analysis showed TCR association rates differing by HLA locus, with DRB1 the most and HLA-C the fewest.

Between the trimmed V and J ends, which lost 4 bases and 4 bases, there was a span of 11 bases. Germline assignment: CDR1 MGHRA and CDR2 YSYEKL. The CDR3 contains 14 residues. Both 60 Vbeta primers and 13 Jbeta primers went into the PCR. Sequencing was performed with immunoSEQ multiplex PCR; in TCRdb, only in-frame clones are kept and a portion is missing. The listing records around 80,000 clones. This receptor was obtained from a boy younger than 18 in good health and CMV-seronegative. Sequencing input: PBMCs. V is TRBV4-1 and J is TRBJ2-1; D perhaps matches TRBD1 (6 bases). The CDR3 sequence: CASSPYRVYNEQFF. The CDR3 nucleotides read TGCGCCAGCAGCCCGTACAGGGTTTACAATGAGCAGTTCTTC.